Each of the 16 T cell receptor beta chains below was sequenced from the same sample in a study of T cell repertoires in cytomegalovirus infection. These receptors have no identified antigens. TCRdb reanalysed the reads using MiXCR and keeps one entry per CDR3 protein. This sample has some 500,000 distinct CDR3 sequences, with around 40% found just once. The starting material was cultured PBMCs, obtained from culture after CMV antigen stimulation. Receptors were obtained from a human donor in good health (CMV status not recorded). Some clones in this sample may be carry-over from other donors' samples.

This chain uses TRBV7-9 with TRBJ1-4; D not certain. This CDR3 comprises 17 residues. Germline CDR1 SEHNR, CDR2 FQNEAQ (reference sequence). Trimming removed 1 base at V and 0 bases at J, with 12 bases between. The CDR3 sequence is CASSLGVVRPTNEKLFF. The CDR3 DNA reads as TGTGCCAGCAGCTTAGGCGTAGTCCGCCCAACTAATGAAAAACTGTTTTTT.

The chain links TRBV11-2 to TRBJ2-7; D unclear. Trimming shortened V by 5 bases and J by 5 bases, and 16 bases separated the two germline ends. Looked up from germline, CDR1 is SGHAT and CDR2 is FQNNGV. The CDR3 consists of 14 residues. The CDR3 nucleotides read TGTGCCAGCAGCGTTATGAGGAATCTCCACGAGCAGTACTTC. Amino acid sequence: CASSVMRNLHEQYF. The variable domain in full, completed from reference TRBV11-2 and TRBJ2-7, reads EAGVAQSPRYKIIEKRQSVAFWCNPISGHATLYWYQQILGQGPKLLIQFQNNGVVDDSQLPKDRFSAERLKGVDSTLKIQPAKLEDSAVYLCASSVMRNLHEQYFGPGTRLTVT.

This clonotype was detected many times. The CDR3 protein is CASSLAKPRGTEAFF. In nucleotides, the CDR3 is TGTGCCAGCAGCTTAGCAAAGCCTCGAGGCACTGAAGCTTTCTTT. The chain uses TRBV7-2 and TRBJ1-1; no clear D. Per germline, CDR1 SGHTA and CDR2 FQGNSA. V was shortened by 0 bases and J by 4 bases, with 12 bases between the two germline ends. This CDR3 has 15 amino acids.

There are a few counts of this clonotype. The chain links TRBV2 to TRBJ1-5; 8 bases match TRBD1. The CDR3 consists of 13 residues. V trimming: 8 bases; J trimming: 7 bases; junction bases outside the gene matches: 7. Germline lookup yields CDR1 SNHLY and CDR2 FYNNEI. CDR3 sequence: CASSDREAQPQHF. For the CDR3, the DNA is TGTGCCAGCTCGGACAGGGAGGCGCAGCCCCAGCATTTT.

The chain carries TRBV5-4 and TRBJ2-4, with no clear D. Trimming took off 2 bases at V and 8 bases at J, with 14 bases between the two ends. The CDR3 runs to 14 residues. Germline V gene lookup returns CDR1 SGHNT and CDR2 YYREEE (reference sequence). The CDR3 nucleotides are TGTGCCAGCAGCTTAAGAGGTACAAAGGACATTCAGTACTTC. Amino acids: CASSLRGTKDIQYF.

The gene calls are TRBV7-6 and TRBJ2-7; TRBD2 agrees at 9 bases. The junction had 10 bases not matched to a gene; V was cut back by 4 bases and J by 3 bases. This CDR3 has 16 amino acids. The germline gives CDR1 SGHVS, CDR2 FNYEAQ. CDR3 sequence reads: CASSSLGGREVYEQYF. CDR3 in DNA: TGTGCCAGCAGCTCCCTGGGCGGGAGGGAGGTCTACGAGCAGTACTTC.

The chain combines TRBV7-6 with TRBJ2-1; 9 bases match TRBD2. The length of the CDR3 is 15 residues. Trimming took 5 bases from V and 4 from J; bases not matched to a gene: 6. CDR1 and CDR2 from the germline V gene are SGHVS and FNYEAQ. CDR3 nucleotides: TGTGCCAGCAGCAACGGGACTAGCAAATACAATGAGCAGTTCTTC. It codes for CASSNGTSKYNEQFF.

This clonotype was counted only a few times. The rearrangement links TRBV7-8 to TRBJ2-1, with 8 bases identical to TRBD2. This CDR3 is 16 amino acids long. Germline values: CDR1 SGHVS, CDR2 FQNEAQ. V was pared by 5 bases and J by 3 bases, with 9 bases of the junction left unmatched. The CDR3 is CASSRPGLVDYNEQFF. The CDR3 DNA reads as TGTGCCAGCAGCAGACCGGGACTAGTAGACTACAATGAGCAGTTCTTC.

This clonotype was seen a handful of times. The chain couples TRBV7-9 to TRBJ2-3; 10 bases fit TRBD2. Germline loops: CDR1 SEHNR, CDR2 FQNEAQ (reference sequence). There are 17 residues in the CDR3. Trimming took 1 base from V and 5 from J; bases not matched to a gene: 9. The DNA of the CDR3 is TGTGCCAGCAGCTTAGTTGTCAGCGGGGGGGCTCGAGATACGCAGTATTTT. Translation: CASSLVVSGGARDTQYF.

This clonotype was seen more than once but under ten times. This chain links TRBV6-2 or TRBV6-3 with TRBJ1-2; the D gene is possibly TRBD1 (6 bases). Trimming removed 3 bases from V and 4 bases from J, with 12 bases in between. CDR1 is MNHEY and CDR2 is SVGEGT in the germline V gene. This CDR3 spans 14 amino acids. The DNA of the CDR3 is TGTGCCAGCAGTTATAGGACAGAAACCTATGGCTACACCTTC. Translated, it gives CASSYRTETYGYTF.

This clonotype appeared many times. The chain uses TRBV7-6 and TRBJ2-2; TRBD1 matches at 9 bases. Germline V gene data show CDR1 as SGHVS and CDR2 as FNYEAQ. The CDR3 runs 18 residues. J was trimmed by 6 bases and V by 5 bases; bases with no gene match: 16. CDR3 in DNA: TGTGCCAGCAGCCCTCGGACAGGGGCTAATATGGTCTCCGGGGAGCTGTTTTTT. Translated, it gives CASSPRTGANMVSGELFF.

This clonotype was seen a handful of times. This chain links TRBV12-3 or TRBV12-4 with TRBJ1-2; a weak D match, TRBD1 (6 bases). Trimming took 6 bases from V and 7 from J, leaving 15 bases between them. This CDR3 comprises 13 residues. This CDR3 is CASSRGEGLGYTF. CDR3 DNA sequence: TGTGCCAGCAGCAGGGGCGAAGGGCTTGGCTACACCTTC.

The CDR3, as DNA: TGCGCCAGCAGCAGGCGGCACGGGACACAAAACACCGGGGAGCTGTTTTTT. Translated: CASSRRHGTQNTGELFF. The chain uses TRBV5-1 and TRBJ2-2; a weak D match, TRBD1 (6 bases). The CDR3 covers 17 residues. Germline assignment: CDR1 SGHRS and CDR2 YFSETQ. V dropped 4 bases and J dropped 2 bases, with 18 bases sitting between them.

Here the CDR3 reads CSASSGSGNTIYF. In DNA form, the CDR3 reads TGCAGTGCTAGTTCCGGGTCTGGAAACACCATATATTTT. The chain links TRBV20-1 to TRBJ1-3; D is uncertain. Per germline, CDR1 DFQATT and CDR2 SNEGSKA (reference sequence). The CDR3 is 13 amino acids. The V end was cut by 3 bases, the J end by 1 base, with 7 bases between.

The chain links TRBV4-2 to TRBJ1-2, with 7 bases lining up with TRBD1. V lost 6 bases to trimming and J lost 8 bases; unmatched junction nucleotides: 9. The germline V gene has CDR1 LGHNA and CDR2 YNFKEQ. The CDR3 has 13 residues. The CDR3 spells CASRRTGAGGYTF. The CDR3 nucleotides are TGTGCCAGCAGACGTACAGGGGCGGGCGGCTACACCTTC.

The rearrangement joins TRBV28 to TRBJ1-2, with 8 bases lining up with TRBD1. V lost 6 bases to trimming and J lost 4 bases; unmatched junction nucleotides: 7. The CDR3 is made up of 14 amino acids. Per the germline V gene, CDR1 is MDHEN and CDR2 is SYDVKM. The CDR3 protein is CASRKGQGSYGYTF. DNA of the CDR3: TGTGCCAGCAGAAAAGGACAGGGAAGCTATGGCTACACCTTC.